These 17 T cell receptor beta chains share one sample of origin, sequenced in a study of T cell changes during pregnancy in multiple sclerosis. Sequencing was performed with immunoSEQ multiplex PCR; in TCRdb, only in-frame clones are kept and a portion is missing. The data hold roughly 93,000 clones, with about 90% observed a single time. The sequences come from peripheral blood, collected after pregnancy. The receptors were sampled from a female donor in good health, enrolled as a control in a pregnancy study.

The chain recombines TRBV5-1 with TRBJ1-4, with D possibly matching TRBD1 (5 bases). Trimming took 4 bases from V and 7 from J, leaving 14 bases between them. Looked up from germline, CDR1 is SGHRS and CDR2 is YFSETQ. The CDR3 loop spans 14 amino acids. CDR3 loop: CASSPGGQGEKLFF. CDR3 DNA: TGCGCCAGCAGCCCCGGCGGACAAGGTGAAAAACTGTTTTTT.

The gene calls are TRBV5-6 and TRBJ2-1; 8 positions agree with TRBD2. Trimming at V came to 6 bases and at J to 4 bases, leaving 12 bases not matched to a gene. Germline CDR1 reads SGHDT; CDR2 reads YYEEEE. CDR3 length: 16 residues. In DNA form, the CDR3 reads TGTGCCAGCATCACCCGGGGGGGGACACCGTACAATGAGCAGTTCTTC. This gives the protein CASITRGGTPYNEQFF.

The rearrangement links TRBV28 to TRBJ1-5; D gene unclear. The V gene's germline CDR1 is MDHEN and CDR2 SYDVKM. This CDR3 is 12 amino acids long. The V gene lost 8 bases and the J gene lost 0 bases, with 5 bases spanning the gap. The CDR3 region has the DNA TGTGCCAGCGCGTCTAGCAATCAGCCCCAGCATTTT. Its translation: CASASSNQPQHF.

This sequence joins TRBV7-9 and TRBJ1-2; D not resolved. This CDR3 spans 15 amino acids. Germline V lookup: CDR1 SEHNR, CDR2 FQNEAQ (reference sequence). The V and J ends lost 2 bases and 0 bases respectively, with 10 bases between them. The CDR3 region has the DNA TGTGCCAGCAGCTTACCAAATGGAGCTAACTATGGCTACACCTTC. This gives the protein CASSLPNGANYGYTF.

V is TRBV28 and J is TRBJ1-1; possible D gene TRBD1, 6 bases. Trimming removed 6 bases at V and 4 bases at J, with 15 bases between. Germline V gene data show CDR1 as MDHEN and CDR2 as SYDVKM. This CDR3 is built from 14 residues. The CDR3 nucleotides read TGTGCCAGCAGCCTTACACAGGGAATCACTGAAGCTTTCTTT. It specifies CASSLTQGITEAFF.

The V gene is TRBV28, the J gene TRBJ2-5, with 12 positions matching TRBD2. CDR3 length: 16 residues. The germline gives CDR1 MDHEN, CDR2 SYDVKM. V shed 4 bases and J 7 bases; nucleotides not matched to a gene: 10. In DNA form, the CDR3 reads TGTGCCAGCAGTTACGAAGGACTAGCGGGGTCCGGGACCCAGTACTTC. It encodes CASSYEGLAGSGTQYF.

The V call is TRBV11-2, the J call TRBJ2-3; TRBD2 matches at 11 bases. The CDR3 extends over 17 amino acids. V shed 1 base, J shed 1 base, and the junction held 4 bases outside the gene matches. The germline V gene encodes CDR1 SGHAT and CDR2 FQNNGV. The CDR3 sequence: CASSLGLAGWGTDTQYF. The CDR3 DNA reads TGTGCCAGCAGCTTAGGACTAGCGGGGTGGGGCACAGATACGCAGTATTTT. Looking up the rest from reference TRBV11-2 and TRBJ2-3 gives the full variable domain: EAGVAQSPRYKIIEKRQSVAFWCNPISGHATLYWYQQILGQGPKLLIQFQNNGVVDDSQLPKDRFSAERLKGVDSTLKIQPAKLEDSAVYLCASSLGLAGWGTDTQYFGPGTRLTVL.

The rearrangement links TRBV4-1 to TRBJ2-3; D perhaps matches TRBD1 (6 bases). The CDR3 has 17 residues. CDR1 and CDR2 from the germline V gene are MGHRA and YSYEKL. V was shortened by 0 bases and J by 0 bases, with 13 bases between the two germline ends. CDR3: CASSQDHNRGSTDTQYF. As DNA, the CDR3 is TGCGCCAGCAGCCAAGATCATAATAGGGGGAGCACAGATACGCAGTATTTT.

The V gene is TRBV11-2, the J gene TRBJ1-6; tentatively, D is TRBD1 (6 bases). V lost 5 bases to trimming and J lost 5 bases, with 16 bases between them. CDR1 and CDR2 (germline): SGHAT, FQNNGV. CDR3 length: 16 residues. CDR3 coding DNA: TGTGCCAGCAGCCCCAGACCAGGGGCCGATAATTCACCCCTCCACTTT. This encodes CASSPRPGADNSPLHF.

This clone came up once. This rearrangement joins TRBV10-2 to TRBJ1-1; 10 bases agree with TRBD1. Germline lookup yields CDR1 WSHSY and CDR2 SAAADI. The CDR3 covers 14 residues. Trimming removed 4 bases from V and 4 bases from J; junction bases left unmatched: 3. The CDR3 is CASSGRTGGTEAFF. The CDR3 DNA sequence: TGCGCCAGCAGTGGGAGGACAGGGGGCACTGAAGCTTTCTTT.

This clone showed up just once. V gene TRBV1 combines with J gene TRBJ2-7; the DNA was not compared with TRBD2, the D call given in the table. TRBV1 is deemed a pseudogene. The CDR3 extends over 19 amino acids. CDR3: CTSSQDRQGVAAPSYEQYF. The CDR3 DNA reads as TGCACCAGCAGCCAAGATCGACAAGGGGTAGCGGCCCCTTCCTACGAGCAGTACTTC.

The CDR3 coding sequence is TGTGCCAGCAGTGAGCCCAGCGGGAGGAGCAATGAGCAGTTCTTC. Residues: CASSEPSGRSNEQFF. The chain links TRBV6-1 to TRBJ2-1; 9 bases map to TRBD2. The CDR3 spans 15 residues. Per the germline V gene, CDR1 is MNHNS and CDR2 is SASEGT. V was clipped by 3 bases and J by 6 bases; unmatched bases: 6.

This sequence joins TRBV11-3 and TRBJ2-7; 11 nucleotides align to TRBD1. This CDR3 has 14 amino acids. V lost 5 bases, J lost 4 bases, and 4 bases stayed unmatched. Germline V gene lookup returns CDR1 SGHNT and CDR2 YENEEA. Here the CDR3 reads CASSPGQGAYEQYF. CDR3 DNA sequence: TGTGCCAGCAGCCCCGGACAGGGGGCTTACGAGCAGTACTTC. The whole variable domain, remainder taken from reference TRBV11-3 and TRBJ2-7, is EAGVVQSPRYKIIEKKQPVAFWCNPISGHNTLYWYLQNLGQGPELLIRYENEEAVDDSQLPKDRFSAERLKGVDSTLKIQPAELGDSAVYLCASSPGQGAYEQYFGPGTRLTVT.

The CDR3 loop is CAQIFNAIAGGYEVAQYF. Written as DNA, the CDR3 is TGTGCCCAGATCTTTAACGCGATAGCGGGGGGGTACGAGGTCGCGCAGTATTTT. The V call is TRBV15, the J call TRBJ2-3; 11 positions agree with TRBD2. The CDR3 contains 18 residues. Germline assignment: CDR1 LNHNV and CDR2 YYDKDF (reference sequence). After removal of 11 bases from V and 10 bases from J, the junction contained 26 bases not matched to a gene.

V usage is TRBV15 and J usage is TRBJ2-1; tentatively, D is TRBD1 (6 bases). Trimming removed 0 bases from V and 7 bases from J, with 13 bases in between. Germline V gene lookup returns CDR1 LNHNV and CDR2 YYDKDF (reference sequence). CDR3 length: 15 residues. CDR3 bases: TGTGCCACCAGCAGAGAACAGGGTTTAGGGAATGAGCAGTTCTTC. Amino acids: CATSREQGLGNEQFF.

The CDR3 DNA sequence: TGTGCCGTGGACAGGGGGCACTCCGGGGAGCTGTTTTTT. Protein: CAVDRGHSGELFF. The V call is TRBV28, the J call TRBJ2-2; 11 bases line up with TRBD1. Germline CDR1 reads MDHEN; CDR2 reads SYDVKM. The CDR3 has 13 amino acids. V was clipped by 11 bases and J by 6 bases; unmatched bases: 5. Filled out from reference TRBV28 and TRBJ2-2, the complete variable domain reads DVKVTQSSRYLVKRTGEKVFLECVQDMDHENMFWYRQDPGLGLRLIYFSYDVKMKEKGDIPEGYSVSREKKERFSLILESASTNQTSMYLCAVDRGHSGELFFGEGSRLTVL.

The V gene is TRBV5-1, the J gene TRBJ2-1; D is possibly TRBD2 (5 bases). The V gene lost 4 bases and the J gene lost 6 bases, with 8 bases spanning the gap. This CDR3 has 12 amino acids. Germline assignment: CDR1 SGHRS and CDR2 YFSETQ. CDR3 sequence (DNA): TGCGCCAGCAGCCCTGGACTCAATGAGCAGTTCTTC. It yields the protein CASSPGLNEQFF. Using reference TRBV5-1 and TRBJ2-1 for the parts outside the CDR3, the full variable domain is KAGVTQTPRYLIKTRGQQVTLSCSPISGHRSVSWYQQTPGQGLQFLFEYFSETQRNKGNFPGRFSGRQFSNSRSEMNVSTLELGDSALYLCASSPGLNEQFFGPGTRLTVL.